Included here is one TCR beta chain sequence, with context. Amplification used 60 Vbeta primers and 13 Jbeta primers. The assay was immunoSEQ multiplex PCR, and TCRdb's table has in-frame clones only and misses some. The sample includes some 200,000 clones, more than 75% of them seen just once. The data were taken from a study of cytomegalovirus exposure and HLA in healthy donors. Germline CDR1 reads LNHDA; CDR2 reads SQIVND (reference sequence). This CDR3 is 14 amino acids long. J gave up 3 bases and V 2 bases, and 2 bases lay outside the gene matches. Sequenced input: PBMCs. This sequence originates from a male donor in good health and CMV-seropositive. This chain uses TRBV19 with TRBJ2-7, with 9 bases that match TRBD1. Here the CDR3 reads CASSIRDRVYEQYF. In DNA form, the CDR3 reads TGTGCCAGTAGTATACGGGACAGGGTCTACGAGCAGTACTTC.